A selection of T cell receptor beta chains follows, all from one sample in a study of patients and donors after allogeneic stem cell transplantation. Each CDR3 protein gets one entry after TCRdb re-called the RT-PCR reads with MiXCR. The table lists several hundred distinct CDR3 sequences, 1% to 1.5% of them singletons. Sequencing was carried out using blood, either unsorted or a sorted T cell fraction (not recorded which). The source of these receptors is a human donor who was either an allogeneic HSCT recipient or a stem cell or donor lymphocyte infusion donor (not recorded which). It is not recorded whose cells these are; they may come from a transplant donor. Each CDR3 is given without its conserved first and last residue.

V: TRBV6-2/TRBV6-3
length: 14
J: TRBJ2-7
CDR3: ASSYSRGSGKGEQY

V: TRBV7-6
length: 12
J: TRBJ2-4
CDR3: ASSQRVPKNIQY

V: TRBV10-1
length: 11
J: TRBJ1-6
CDR3: ATRARENSPLH

V: TRBV29-1
length: 10
J: TRBJ2-7
CDR3: SVGRDTNEQY

V: TRBV20-1
length: 15
J: TRBJ1-1
CDR3: SARATDRGLWNTEAF

V: TRBV13
length: 12
J: TRBJ2-7
CDR3: ASSFRAGVYEQY

V: TRBV6-5
length: 15
J: TRBJ2-7
CDR3: ASSYSSSQGARGEQY

V: TRBV20-1
length: 13
J: TRBJ1-5
CDR3: SARDMRGLGQPQH

V: TRBV4-3
length: 12
J: TRBJ1-3
CDR3: ASSPSRAGNTIY

V: TRBV6-5
length: 10
J: TRBJ2-7
CDR3: ASSTPPYEQY

V: TRBV28
length: 14
J: TRBJ1-3
CDR3: ASSLATGFSGNTIY

V: TRBV12-3/TRBV12-4
length: 11
J: TRBJ2-7
CDR3: ASSSGQLYEQY

V: TRBV5-1
length: 13
J: TRBJ2-6
CDR3: ASSLDVTGANVLT

V: TRBV5-3
length: 12
J: TRBJ1-5
CDR3: ARSLEDRDQPQH

V: TRBV3-1
length: 12
J: TRBJ2-5
CDR3: ASSQEGNQETQY

V: TRBV11-2
length: 14
J: TRBJ2-1
CDR3: ASSSAGGDGYNEQF

V: TRBV4-3
length: 15
J: TRBJ2-1
CDR3: ASSQDASLNGYNEQF

V: TRBV7-3
length: 10
J: TRBJ1-1
CDR3: ASSGKNTEAF

V: TRBV29-1
length: 11
J: TRBJ2-5
CDR3: SVTTGAWETQY

V: TRBV29-1
length: 14
J: TRBJ2-1
CDR3: SVEDDRGSSYNEQF

V: TRBV20-1
length: 14
J: TRBJ2-3
CDR3: SAGGSTGGSTDTQY

V: TRBV7-2
length: 12
J: TRBJ2-7
CDR3: ASSPWTETYEQY

V: TRBV11-2
length: 15
J: TRBJ2-7
CDR3: ASRDLATTDLRGEQY

V: TRBV4-2
length: 13
J: TRBJ2-3
CDR3: ASSHEPRWADTQY

V: TRBV7-3
length: 11
J: TRBJ1-1
CDR3: ASSLNRDTEAF

V: TRBV2
length: 12
J: TRBJ2-3
CDR3: ASSPGTETDTQY

V: TRBV5-1
length: 11
J: TRBJ2-1
CDR3: ASSVDRYNEQF

V: TRBV30
length: 11
J: TRBJ2-3
CDR3: ACGGRRADTQY

V: TRBV7-2
length: 13
J: TRBJ2-3
CDR3: ASSPQGARTDTQY

V: TRBV6-2/TRBV6-3
length: 13
J: TRBJ2-5
CDR3: ASQIRTGTKETQY